The 22 T cell receptor beta chains listed next were all sequenced from one sample in a study of blood T cell repertoires in COVID-19. Assay: immunoSEQ multiplex PCR; the TCRdb copy retains only in-frame clones and omits some. In the table there are approximately 200,000 clones, 87% of which are singletons. Source material: PBMCs or T cells enriched from blood (not recorded which). The receptors stem from a woman aged 30 to 39 who had recovered from COVID-19.

The V gene is TRBV4-3, the J gene TRBJ2-7; D might be TRBD1 (5 bases). There are 13 residues in the CDR3. Trimming shortened V by 3 bases and J by 7 bases, and 13 bases separated the two germline ends. The germline V gene encodes CDR1 LGHNA and CDR2 YSLEER. The CDR3 loop reads CASSQGRAWEQYF. CDR3 nucleotides: TGCGCCAGCAGCCAGGGCAGGGCGTGGGAGCAGTACTTC.

This chain connects TRBV29-1 to TRBJ1-1; perhaps TRBD1 as D (6 bases). Looked up from germline, CDR1 is SQVTM and CDR2 is ANQGSEA. The V end was cut by 2 bases, the J end by 1 base, with 11 bases between. This CDR3 comprises 14 residues. CDR3 sequence reads: CSVEYGRGNTEAFF. CDR3 DNA: TGCAGCGTTGAATACGGCAGGGGGAACACTGAAGCTTTCTTT.

This chain connects TRBV27 to TRBJ2-2; a weak D match, TRBD2 (5 bases). V was shortened by 6 bases and J by 3 bases, with 17 bases between the two germline ends. CDR1 MNHEY and CDR2 SMNVEV come from the germline V gene (reference sequence). The CDR3 contains 16 residues. The CDR3 region is CASRRIDAGDTGELFF. Here the CDR3 DNA reads TGTGCCAGCAGGAGGATAGATGCGGGCGACACCGGGGAGCTGTTTTTT.

This clone is categorized as medium-sized. This same CDR3 is encoded by further DNA sequences in the sample. V gene TRBV6-4 combines with J gene TRBJ2-3; 12 bases are a match to TRBD2. Germline V CDR1 and CDR2: MRHNA, SNTAGT. This CDR3 is 15 amino acids long. Trimming cost V 4 bases and J 1 base; bases outside gene matches: 0. DNA of the CDR3: TGTGCCAGCAGTGGGACTAGCGGGGGCACAGATACGCAGTATTTT. Translated: CASSGTSGGTDTQYF.

The V call is TRBV7-2, the J call TRBJ1-1; maybe TRBD1 (5 bases). The length of the CDR3 is 15 residues. CDR1 and CDR2 from the germline V gene are SGHTA and FQGNSA. V was cut by 3 bases and J by 1 base, with 12 bases left in between. The CDR3, as DNA: TGTGCCAGCAGCTTTGATGGGACTTCGAACACTGAAGCTTTCTTT. Translating gives CASSFDGTSNTEAFF.

The CDR3 DNA sequence: TGTGCCAGTAGTATTACAGGGGGCGTTGGCACAGATACGCAGTATTTT. It encodes CASSITGGVGTDTQYF. The J gene is TRBJ2-3, the V gene TRBV19, with 9 bases that match TRBD1. J gave up 1 base and V 3 bases, and 5 bases lay outside the gene matches. The CDR3 length is 16 residues. The V gene's germline CDR1 is LNHDA and CDR2 SQIVND (reference sequence).

This clone has just one count. The V call is TRBV11-1, the J call TRBJ2-7; weak D call: TRBD1 (6 bases). Germline values: CDR1 SGHAT, CDR2 FQDESV (reference sequence). Trimming stripped 4 bases from V and 3 bases from J, with 13 bases between. The CDR3 has 14 amino acids. The CDR3 region is CASSYRGQNYEQYF. The CDR3 nucleotides read TGTGCCAGCAGCTACCGGGGACAAAACTACGAGCAGTACTTC. Full variable domain (remainder filled in from reference TRBV11-1 and TRBJ2-7): EAEVAQSPRYKITEKSQAVAFWCDPISGHATLYWYRQILGQGPELLVQFQDESVVDDSQLPKDRFSAERLKGVDSTLKIQPAELGDSAMYLCASSYRGQNYEQYFGPGTRLTVT.

The chain links TRBV6-5 to TRBJ1-5; D is possibly TRBD1 (6 bases). The germline V gene has CDR1 MNHEY and CDR2 SVGAGI. V was clipped by 5 bases and J by 0 bases, with 11 bases between them. The CDR3 contains 15 residues. The CDR3 DNA is TGTGCCAGCAGTAGGGACATTCATAGCAATCAGCCCCAGCATTTT. Its translation is CASSRDIHSNQPQHF.

This clone was seen a handful of times. The CDR3 protein is CASSHGGPSTGELFF. In DNA, the CDR3 is TGTGCCAGCAGCCACGGGGGGCCGAGCACCGGGGAGCTGTTTTTT. V gene TRBV3-1 (or the pseudogene TRBV3-2) combines with J gene TRBJ2-2, with a tentative D call TRBD2 (7 bases). Germline values: CDR1 LGHDT, CDR2 YNNKEL (reference sequence). This CDR3 is built from 15 residues. V lost 3 bases to trimming and J lost 4 bases, with 12 bases between them.

The chain couples TRBV5-8 to TRBJ2-7; D is unclear. The CDR3 has 13 amino acids. In germline, CDR1 is SGHTS, CDR2 YDEGEE. Between the trimmed V and J ends, which lost 0 bases and 2 bases, there was a span of 6 bases. CDR3 nucleotide sequence: TGTGCCAGCAGCTTGGGCGGTACCTACGAGCAGTACTTC. Encoded protein: CASSLGGTYEQYF.

The chain combines TRBV4-3 with TRBJ1-1, with a weak D call TRBD1 (5 bases). The V gene's germline CDR1 is LGHNA and CDR2 YSLEER. This CDR3 spans 15 amino acids. Trimming took off 1 base at V and 1 base at J, with 10 bases between the two ends. The CDR3 DNA follows: TGCGCCAGCAGCCAAGTGGGACTCCCGAACACTGAAGCTTTCTTT. It encodes CASSQVGLPNTEAFF.

The chain has TRBV4-3 and TRBJ2-7; D is perhaps TRBD2 (5 bases). V was pared by 2 bases and J by 6 bases, with 14 bases between. This CDR3 contains 14 residues. The germline V gene encodes CDR1 LGHNA and CDR2 YSLEER. The CDR3 nucleotides are TGCGCCAGCAGCCAATCCGGGGAAAAGGGCGAGCAGTACTTC. It translates to CASSQSGEKGEQYF.

The V gene is TRBV30, the J gene TRBJ1-3; D not certain. The V end lost 4 bases, the J end lost 0 bases, and 16 bases lay between the germline ends. The CDR3 has 16 residues. CDR1 is GTSNPN and CDR2 is SVGIG in the germline V gene (reference sequence). In DNA, the CDR3 is TGTGCCTGGAACCCCGGGAAAGTCAGCTCTGGAAACACCATATATTTT. Translation: CAWNPGKVSSGNTIYF.

The chain couples TRBV6-5 to TRBJ1-4, with 9 bases matching TRBD1. J gave up 5 bases and V 6 bases, and 4 bases lay outside the gene matches. The CDR3 contains 14 residues. Germline CDR1 is MNHEY and CDR2 is SVGAGI. In DNA form, the CDR3 reads TGTGCCAGCAGAAGACAGGGGGAGAATGAAAAACTGTTTTTT. This gives the protein CASRRQGENEKLFF.

The chain is built from TRBV5-1 and TRBJ1-2; possible D gene TRBD1, 5 bases. Germline V CDR1 and CDR2: SGHRS, YFSETQ. V was clipped by 4 bases and J by 5 bases, with 9 bases between them. This CDR3 has 12 residues. CDR3 sequence (DNA): TGCGCCAGCAGCGCTGGGGCTTATGGCTACACCTTC. Protein product: CASSAGAYGYTF. The variable domain in full, with the rest retrieved from reference TRBV5-1 and TRBJ1-2, is KAGVTQTPRYLIKTRGQQVTLSCSPISGHRSVSWYQQTPGQGLQFLFEYFSETQRNKGNFPGRFSGRQFSNSRSEMNVSTLELGDSALYLCASSAGAYGYTFGSGTRLTVV.

The V gene is TRBV7-2, the J gene TRBJ1-1; D may be TRBD1 (6 bases). The V gene's germline CDR1 is SGHTA and CDR2 FQGNSA. CDR3 size: 13 residues. V was shortened by 5 bases and J by 0 bases, with 7 bases between the two germline ends. CDR3 nucleotide sequence: TGTGCCAGCAGCGGGACAATGAACACTGAAGCTTTCTTT. It codes for CASSGTMNTEAFF.

The rearrangement links TRBV6-5 to TRBJ1-3, with a possible D match to TRBD1 (5 bases). V was pared by 6 bases and J by 0 bases, with 9 bases between. This CDR3 comprises 14 residues. Germline V gene data show CDR1 as MNHEY and CDR2 as SVGAGI. CDR3 DNA sequence: TGTGCCAGCAGAAACGGGGGCTCTGGAAACACCATATATTTT. It is translated as CASRNGGSGNTIYF.

This rearrangement joins TRBV3-1 (or the pseudogene TRBV3-2) to TRBJ1-2, with 7 positions matching TRBD1. The V and J ends lost 3 bases and 8 bases, in that order; junction bases with no gene match: 3. Germline V lookup: CDR1 LGHDT, CDR2 YNNKEL (reference sequence). The CDR3 is made up of 12 amino acids. Here the CDR3 DNA reads TGTGCCAGCAGCCAGGAGGGGGCGGGCTACACCTTC. As protein: CASSQEGAGYTF.

Only one count was recorded for this clone. The rearrangement links TRBV5-1 to TRBJ2-2; 10 nucleotides match TRBD2. CDR3 length: 16 amino acids. Germline CDR1 SGHRS, CDR2 YFSETQ. V trimming: 2 bases; J trimming: 5 bases; junction bases outside the gene matches: 6. The CDR3 reads CASSFTSGIMTGELFF. In nucleotides, the CDR3 is TGCGCCAGCAGCTTTACTAGCGGGATTATGACCGGGGAGCTGTTTTTT. The whole variable domain, remainder taken from reference TRBV5-1 and TRBJ2-2, is KAGVTQTPRYLIKTRGQQVTLSCSPISGHRSVSWYQQTPGQGLQFLFEYFSETQRNKGNFPGRFSGRQFSNSRSEMNVSTLELGDSALYLCASSFTSGIMTGELFFGEGSRLTVL.

This rearrangement joins TRBV11-2 to TRBJ1-6; TRBD1 aligns across 10 bases. Germline lookup yields CDR1 SGHAT and CDR2 FQNNGV. With 1 base clipped from V and 2 bases from J, the junction kept 2 bases outside the gene matches. This CDR3 contains 17 residues. The CDR3 spells CASSLAGTGAYNSPLHF. The CDR3 nucleotides are TGTGCCAGCAGCTTAGCCGGGACAGGGGCCTATAATTCACCCCTCCACTTT.

J is TRBJ2-1 and V is TRBV25-1; 15 nucleotides agree with TRBD2. Germline CDR1 reads MGHDK; CDR2 reads SYGVNS. The length of the CDR3 is 13 residues. The junction had 3 bases not matched to a gene; V was cut back by 6 bases and J by 12 bases. The CDR3 DNA reads TGTGCCAGCAGAGGGACTAGCGGGAGGAGGCAGTTCTTC. Residues: CASRGTSGRRQFF.

This chain links TRBV6-1 with TRBJ2-5; D uncertain. The V and J ends lost 0 bases and 4 bases respectively, with 12 bases between them. This CDR3 has 15 residues. Germline V gene sequence: CDR1 MNHNS, CDR2 SASEGT. This CDR3 reads CASSEASDSGETQYF. CDR3 DNA: TGTGCCAGCAGTGAAGCGAGCGACTCCGGAGAGACCCAGTACTTC.